This TCR beta chain was sequenced during a study of beta chain features in type 1 diabetes. Expressed TCRB transcripts were sequenced because the entire RNA isolate underwent reverse transcription. Data came from immunoSEQ multiplex PCR; TCRdb stores just in-frame clones and leaves some out. The repertoire holds about 740,000 clones, with about an eighth as singletons. Every participating donor gave one draw, a heparinised blood sample averaging about 100 mL. The germline V gene has CDR1 GTSNPN and CDR2 SVGIG (reference sequence). The CDR3 is made up of 15 amino acids. J gave up 7 bases and V 3 bases, and 12 bases lay outside the gene matches. With regard to this clone: Its antigen is unknown.

General study findings and limits: Shortening that was moderate but significant affected the TCRB CDR3s of Type 1 diabetes patients in all four CD4+ subsets.

The sample taken for sequencing was naive CD4+ T cells from blood. The chain links TRBV30 to TRBJ2-1, with TRBD1 identical over 7 bases. The sequence came from a man between 18 and 29 years old with type 1 diabetes. The CDR3 coding sequence is TGTGCCTGGAGAGGCGGGCCAGGGGGAATAAATGAGCAGTTCTTC. Encoded protein: CAWRGGPGGINEQFF.